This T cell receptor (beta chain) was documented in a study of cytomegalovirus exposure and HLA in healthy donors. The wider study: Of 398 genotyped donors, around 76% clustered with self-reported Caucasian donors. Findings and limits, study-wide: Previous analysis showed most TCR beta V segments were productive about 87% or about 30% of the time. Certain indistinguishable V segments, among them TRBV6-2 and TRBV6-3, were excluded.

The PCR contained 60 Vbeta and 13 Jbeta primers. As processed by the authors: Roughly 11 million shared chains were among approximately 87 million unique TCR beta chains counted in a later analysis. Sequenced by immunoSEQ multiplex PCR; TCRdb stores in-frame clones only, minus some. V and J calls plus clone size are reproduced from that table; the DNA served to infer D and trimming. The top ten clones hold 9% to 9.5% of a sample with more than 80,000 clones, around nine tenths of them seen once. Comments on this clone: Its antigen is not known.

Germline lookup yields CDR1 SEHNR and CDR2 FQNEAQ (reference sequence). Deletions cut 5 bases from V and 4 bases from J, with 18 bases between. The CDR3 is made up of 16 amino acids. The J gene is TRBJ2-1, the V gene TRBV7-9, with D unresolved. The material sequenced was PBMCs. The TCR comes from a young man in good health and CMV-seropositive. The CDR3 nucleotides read TGTGCCAGCAGCCCCCGCTCAGGAAGCTCGTACAATGAGCAGTTCTTC. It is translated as CASSPRSGSSYNEQFF.